The present TCR beta chain was sequenced within a study of shared clonotypes between healthy human individuals. The authors ran the assay at deep level. Each cell subset's genomic DNA was divided evenly among several immunoSEQ plates. Assay: immunoSEQ multiplex PCR; the TCRdb copy retains only in-frame clones and omits some. The repertoire consists of 2 million to 2.5 million clones, with around 95% occurring once and the leading ten covering 0.13%. Study-level findings and limits: Rarefaction indicated that sorted-subset sequencing remained incomplete although depth was large. Across a handful of donors, naive CD4 shared approximately 4.5%, naive CD8 under 4%, memory CD4 less than 2.5%, memory CD8 0.4% to 0.5%.

Of note for this clone: The antigen remains unidentified. Other DNA sequences in the same sample also yield this CDR3.

V gave up 3 bases and J gave up 2 bases; unmatched junction bases: 2. Germline CDR1 reads KGHSH; CDR2 reads LQKENI. The CDR3 loop spans 14 amino acids. The clonotype comes from a young man in good health. V and J are TRBV18 and TRBJ1-1; 8 bases agree with TRBD1. The sample was naive CD4+ T cells sorted from blood. Noted subset: CD45RA+ positively selected. The CDR3: CASSPGTGNTEAFF. Written as DNA, the CDR3 is TGTGCCAGCTCACCCGGGACAGGTAACACTGAAGCTTTCTTT.